The entry that follows covers one TCR beta chain sequence. Profiling relied on immunoSEQ multiplex PCR, and the TCRdb table lists in-frame clones only, not all of them. The sample has 93,000 or so clones, 92% seen once. The sample originates from a study of T cell changes during pregnancy in multiple sclerosis. The junction had 3 bases not matched to a gene; V was cut back by 4 bases and J by 1 base. The germline gives CDR1 MNHNY, CDR2 SVGAGI (reference sequence). The CDR3 sequence is 15 residues long. The sample consisted of peripheral blood, taken after pregnancy. The sequence came from a female donor with multiple sclerosis, enrolled in a pregnancy study. This sequence joins TRBV6-6 and TRBJ2-3; 9 nucleotides align to TRBD2. This chain's CDR3 is CASSFERGGTDTQYF. The CDR3 DNA follows: TGTGCCAGCAGTTTCGAGCGGGGGGGCACAGATACGCAGTATTTT.